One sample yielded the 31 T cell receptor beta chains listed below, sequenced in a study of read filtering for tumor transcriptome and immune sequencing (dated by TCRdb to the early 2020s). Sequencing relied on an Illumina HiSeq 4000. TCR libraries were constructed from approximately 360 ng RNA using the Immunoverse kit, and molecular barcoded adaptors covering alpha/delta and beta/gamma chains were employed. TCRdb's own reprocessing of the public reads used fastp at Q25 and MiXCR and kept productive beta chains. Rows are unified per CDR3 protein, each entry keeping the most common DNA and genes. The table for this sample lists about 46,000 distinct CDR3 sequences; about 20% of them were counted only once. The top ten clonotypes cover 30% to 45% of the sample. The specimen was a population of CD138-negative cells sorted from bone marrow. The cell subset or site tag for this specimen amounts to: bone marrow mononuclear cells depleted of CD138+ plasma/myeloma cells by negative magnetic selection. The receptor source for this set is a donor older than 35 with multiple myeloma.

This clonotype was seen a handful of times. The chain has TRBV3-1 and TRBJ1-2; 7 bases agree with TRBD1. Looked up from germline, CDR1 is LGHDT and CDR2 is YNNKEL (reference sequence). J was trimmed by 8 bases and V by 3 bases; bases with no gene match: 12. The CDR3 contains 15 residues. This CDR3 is CASSQDPDRAGGYTF. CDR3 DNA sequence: TGTGCCAGCAGCCAGGACCCAGACAGGGCTGGAGGCTACACCTTC.

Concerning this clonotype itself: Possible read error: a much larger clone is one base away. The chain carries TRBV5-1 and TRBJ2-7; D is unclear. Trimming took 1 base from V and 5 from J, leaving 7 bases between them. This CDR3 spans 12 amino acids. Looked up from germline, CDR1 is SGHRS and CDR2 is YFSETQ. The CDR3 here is CASSLPGDEQYF. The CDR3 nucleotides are TGCGCCAGCAGCTTGCCCGGAGACGAGCAGTACTTC.

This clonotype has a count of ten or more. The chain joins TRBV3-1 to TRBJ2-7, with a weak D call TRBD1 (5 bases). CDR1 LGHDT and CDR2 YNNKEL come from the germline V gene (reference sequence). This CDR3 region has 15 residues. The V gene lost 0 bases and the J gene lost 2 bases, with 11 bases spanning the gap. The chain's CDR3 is CASSQEGQRPYEQYF. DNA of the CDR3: TGTGCCAGCAGCCAAGAGGGGCAGAGACCCTACGAGCAGTACTTC.

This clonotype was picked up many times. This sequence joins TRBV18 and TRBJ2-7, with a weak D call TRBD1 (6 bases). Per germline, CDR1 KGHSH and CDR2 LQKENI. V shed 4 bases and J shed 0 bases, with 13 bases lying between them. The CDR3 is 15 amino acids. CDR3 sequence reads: CASSQTDRSSYEQYF. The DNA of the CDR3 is TGTGCCAGCTCACAGACGGACAGAAGCTCCTACGAGCAGTACTTC.

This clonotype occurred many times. In DNA form, the CDR3 reads TGTGCCAGCAGCACCCGTAACGGCGAGCAGTACTTC. This sequence encodes CASSTRNGEQYF. V gene TRBV11-3 combines with J gene TRBJ2-7, with D unresolved. The CDR3 covers 12 residues. With 5 bases removed from V and 6 bases from J, the gap between germline ends came to 11 bases. Germline CDR1 and CDR2: SGHNT and YENEEA.

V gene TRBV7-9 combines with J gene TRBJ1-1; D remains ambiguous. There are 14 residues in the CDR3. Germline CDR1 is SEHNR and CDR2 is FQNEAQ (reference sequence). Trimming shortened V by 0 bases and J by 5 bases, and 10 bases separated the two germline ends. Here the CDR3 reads CASSLASGMTEAFF. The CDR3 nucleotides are TGTGCCAGCAGCTTAGCTTCCGGGATGACTGAAGCTTTCTTT.

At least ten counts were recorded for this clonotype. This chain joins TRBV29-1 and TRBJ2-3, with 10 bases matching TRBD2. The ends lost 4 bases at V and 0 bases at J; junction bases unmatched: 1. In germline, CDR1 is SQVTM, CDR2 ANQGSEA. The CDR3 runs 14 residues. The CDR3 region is CSVVLAGSTDTQYF. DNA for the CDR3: TGCAGCGTTGTACTAGCGGGGAGCACAGATACGCAGTATTTT.

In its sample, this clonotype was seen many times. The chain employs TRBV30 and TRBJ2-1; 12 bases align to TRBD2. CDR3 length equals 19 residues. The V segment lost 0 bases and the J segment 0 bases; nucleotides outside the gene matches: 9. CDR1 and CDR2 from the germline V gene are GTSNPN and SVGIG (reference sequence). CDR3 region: CAWSVRGGTSGSSYNEQFF. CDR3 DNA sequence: TGTGCCTGGAGTGTACGTGGAGGGACTAGCGGGTCCTCCTACAATGAGCAGTTCTTC.

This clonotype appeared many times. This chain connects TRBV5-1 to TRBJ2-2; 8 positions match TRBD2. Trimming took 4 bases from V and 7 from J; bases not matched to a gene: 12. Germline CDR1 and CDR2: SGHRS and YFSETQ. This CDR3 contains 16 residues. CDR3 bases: TGCGCCAGCAGCCCCCCCTCCGCGGGAGGTCGCGGGGAGCTGTTTTTT. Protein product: CASSPPSAGGRGELFF.

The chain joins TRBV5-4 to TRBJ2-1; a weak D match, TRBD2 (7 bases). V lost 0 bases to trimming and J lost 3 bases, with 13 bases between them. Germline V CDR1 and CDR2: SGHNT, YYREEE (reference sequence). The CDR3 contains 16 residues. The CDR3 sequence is CASSLEGEGRYNEQFF. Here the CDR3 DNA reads TGTGCCAGCAGCTTGGAGGGGGAGGGCCGCTACAATGAGCAGTTCTTC.

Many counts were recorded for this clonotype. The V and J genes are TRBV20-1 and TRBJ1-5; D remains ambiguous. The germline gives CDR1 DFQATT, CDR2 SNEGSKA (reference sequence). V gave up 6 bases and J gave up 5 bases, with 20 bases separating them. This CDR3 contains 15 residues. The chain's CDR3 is CSASGERERDQPQHF. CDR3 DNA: TGCAGTGCCTCGGGAGAGAGGGAACGTGATCAGCCCCAGCATTTT.

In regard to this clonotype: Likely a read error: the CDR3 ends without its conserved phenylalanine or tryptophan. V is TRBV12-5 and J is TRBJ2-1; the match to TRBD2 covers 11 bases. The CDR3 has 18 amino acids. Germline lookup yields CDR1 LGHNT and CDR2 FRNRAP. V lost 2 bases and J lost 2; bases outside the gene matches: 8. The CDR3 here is CASGLSASGRNPYNEQFS. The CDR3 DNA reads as TGTGCTAGTGGTTTGTCGGCTAGCGGGAGGAATCCCTACAATGAGCAGTTCTCC.

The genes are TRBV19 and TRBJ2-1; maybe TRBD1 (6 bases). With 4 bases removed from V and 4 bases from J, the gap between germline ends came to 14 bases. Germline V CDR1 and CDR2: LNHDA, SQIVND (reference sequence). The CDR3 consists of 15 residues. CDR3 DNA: TGTGCCAGTAGTACGCAGGGGCTAACTTACAATGAGCAGTTCTTC. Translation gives CASSTQGLTYNEQFF.

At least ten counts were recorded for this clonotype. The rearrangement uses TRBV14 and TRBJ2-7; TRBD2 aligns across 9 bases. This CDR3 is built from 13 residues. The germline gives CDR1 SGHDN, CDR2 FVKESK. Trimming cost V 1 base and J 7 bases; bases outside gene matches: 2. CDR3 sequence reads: CASSQGLAGEQYF. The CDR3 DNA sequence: TGTGCCAGCAGCCAAGGGCTAGCGGGGGAGCAGTACTTC.

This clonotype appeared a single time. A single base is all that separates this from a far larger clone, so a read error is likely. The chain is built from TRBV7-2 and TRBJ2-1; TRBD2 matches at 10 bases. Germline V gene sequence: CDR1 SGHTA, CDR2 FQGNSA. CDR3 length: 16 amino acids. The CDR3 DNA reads TGTGCCGGCAGCTTAGTGAGCCTAGCGGGAGTAAATGAGCAGTTCTTC. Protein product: CAGSLVSLAGVNEQFF. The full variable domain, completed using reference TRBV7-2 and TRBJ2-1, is GAGVSQSPSNKVTEKGKDVELRCDPISGHTALYWYRQSLGQGLEFLIYFQGNSAPDKSGLPSDRFSAERTGGSVSTLTIQRTQQEDSAVYLCAGSLVSLAGVNEQFFGPGTRLTVL.

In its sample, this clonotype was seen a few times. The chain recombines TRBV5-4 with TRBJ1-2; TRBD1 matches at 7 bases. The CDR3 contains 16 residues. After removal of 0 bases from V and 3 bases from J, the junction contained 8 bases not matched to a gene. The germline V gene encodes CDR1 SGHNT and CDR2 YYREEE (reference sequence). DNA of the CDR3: TGTGCCAGCAGCTTGGTGGGGAGGGGGCTGGACTATGGCTACACCTTC. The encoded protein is CASSLVGRGLDYGYTF.

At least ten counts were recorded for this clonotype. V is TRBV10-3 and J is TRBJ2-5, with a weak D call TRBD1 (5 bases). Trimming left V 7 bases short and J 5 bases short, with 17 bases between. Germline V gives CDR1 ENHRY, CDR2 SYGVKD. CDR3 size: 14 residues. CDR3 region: CAIKSTGDGETQYF. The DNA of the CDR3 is TGTGCCATCAAATCTACAGGCGACGGGGAGACCCAGTACTTC.

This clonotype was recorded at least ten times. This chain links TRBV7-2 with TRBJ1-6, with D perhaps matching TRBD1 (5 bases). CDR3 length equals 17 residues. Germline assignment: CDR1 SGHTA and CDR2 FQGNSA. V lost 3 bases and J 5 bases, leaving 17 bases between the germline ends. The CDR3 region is CASSFFPGAGHNSPLHF. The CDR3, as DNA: TGTGCCAGCAGCTTTTTTCCCGGGGCAGGTCATAATTCACCCCTCCACTTT.

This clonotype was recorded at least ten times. The CDR3, as DNA: TGTGCCAGTAGTATCCCCGGGAACACGAACACCGGGGAGCTGTTTTTT. It codes for CASSIPGNTNTGELFF. V gene TRBV19 combines with J gene TRBJ2-2; TRBD2 is a possible D gene (5 bases). CDR1 and CDR2 (germline): LNHDA, SQIVND (reference sequence). Between the trimmed V and J ends, which lost 3 bases and 0 bases, there was a span of 11 bases. This CDR3 is built from 16 residues.

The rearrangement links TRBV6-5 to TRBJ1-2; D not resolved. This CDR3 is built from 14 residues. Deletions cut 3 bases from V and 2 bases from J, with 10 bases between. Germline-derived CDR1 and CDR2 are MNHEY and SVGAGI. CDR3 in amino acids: CASSYGTQNYGYTF. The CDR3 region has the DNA TGTGCCAGCAGTTATGGTACCCAGAACTATGGCTACACCTTC.

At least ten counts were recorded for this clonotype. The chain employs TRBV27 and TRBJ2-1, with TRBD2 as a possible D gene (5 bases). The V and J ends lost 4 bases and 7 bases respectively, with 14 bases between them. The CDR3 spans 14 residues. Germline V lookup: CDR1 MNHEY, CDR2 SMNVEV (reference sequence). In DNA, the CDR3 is TGTGCCAGCAGTTCCCCGGAGGACCTTAATGAGCAGTTCTTC. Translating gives CASSSPEDLNEQFF.

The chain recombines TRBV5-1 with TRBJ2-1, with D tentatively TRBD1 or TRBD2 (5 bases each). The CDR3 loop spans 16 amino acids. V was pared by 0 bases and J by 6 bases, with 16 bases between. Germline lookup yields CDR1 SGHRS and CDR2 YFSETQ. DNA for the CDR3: TGCGCCAGCAGCTTGGGTGGTGCAGGGACCTTCAATGAGCAGTTCTTC. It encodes CASSLGGAGTFNEQFF.

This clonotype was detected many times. The CDR3 spells CASSRAGGGDQETQYF. CDR3 nucleotides: TGTGCCAGCAGCCGTGCCGGAGGGGGGGATCAAGAGACCCAGTACTTC. This chain links TRBV7-9 with TRBJ2-5; a possible D gene is TRBD2 (7 bases). Trimming removed 5 bases at V and 2 bases at J, with 18 bases between. Looked up from germline, CDR1 is SEHNR and CDR2 is FQNEAQ (reference sequence). CDR3 length equals 16 residues.

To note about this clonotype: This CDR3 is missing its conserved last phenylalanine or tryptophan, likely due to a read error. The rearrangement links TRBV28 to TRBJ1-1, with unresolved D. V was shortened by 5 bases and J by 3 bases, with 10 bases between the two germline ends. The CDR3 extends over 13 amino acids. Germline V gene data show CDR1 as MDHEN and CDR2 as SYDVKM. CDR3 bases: TGTGCCAGCAGTGAAGGAGGCGACACTGAAGCTTTCTCT. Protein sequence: CASSEGGDTEAFS.

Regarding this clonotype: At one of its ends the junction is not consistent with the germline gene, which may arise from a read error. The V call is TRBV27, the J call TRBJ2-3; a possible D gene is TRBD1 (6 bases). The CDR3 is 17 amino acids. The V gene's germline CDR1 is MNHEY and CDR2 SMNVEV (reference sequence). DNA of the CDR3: TGTGCCAGCAGTTTATCCCCATCGAGACAGGTCCACGATACGCCGTATTTT. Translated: CASSLSPSRQVHDTPYF.

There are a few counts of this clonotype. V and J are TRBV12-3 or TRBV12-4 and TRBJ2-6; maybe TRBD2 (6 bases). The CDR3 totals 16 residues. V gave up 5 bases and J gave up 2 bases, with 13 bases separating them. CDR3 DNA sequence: TGTGCCAGCAGTATATGGGAGGTGGCTGGGGCCAACGTCCTGACTTTC. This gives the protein CASSIWEVAGANVLTF.

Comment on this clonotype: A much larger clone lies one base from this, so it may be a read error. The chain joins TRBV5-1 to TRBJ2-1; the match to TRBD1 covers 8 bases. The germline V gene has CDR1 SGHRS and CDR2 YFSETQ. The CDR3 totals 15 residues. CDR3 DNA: TGCGCCAGCGGACCGGGACAGGTCTCCTACACTGAGCAGTTCTTC. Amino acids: CASGPGQVSYTEQFF.

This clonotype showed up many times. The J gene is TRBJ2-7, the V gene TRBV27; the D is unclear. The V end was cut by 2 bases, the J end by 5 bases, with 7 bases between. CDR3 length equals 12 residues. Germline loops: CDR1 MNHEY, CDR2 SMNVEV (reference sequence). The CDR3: CASSLKGNEQYF. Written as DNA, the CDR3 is TGTGCCAGCAGTTTAAAGGGAAACGAGCAGTACTTC.

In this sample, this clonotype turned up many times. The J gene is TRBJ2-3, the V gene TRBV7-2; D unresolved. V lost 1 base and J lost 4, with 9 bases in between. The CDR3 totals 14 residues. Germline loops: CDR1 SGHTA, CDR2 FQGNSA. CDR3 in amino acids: CASSLDSSADTQYF. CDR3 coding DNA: TGTGCCAGCAGCTTAGATAGCTCGGCAGATACGCAGTATTTT.

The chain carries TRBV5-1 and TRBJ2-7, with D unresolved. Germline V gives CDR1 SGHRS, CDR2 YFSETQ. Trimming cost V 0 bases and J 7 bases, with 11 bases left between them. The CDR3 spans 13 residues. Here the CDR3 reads CASSLDPSGEQYF. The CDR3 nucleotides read TGCGCCAGCAGCTTGGATCCCTCTGGTGAGCAGTACTTC.

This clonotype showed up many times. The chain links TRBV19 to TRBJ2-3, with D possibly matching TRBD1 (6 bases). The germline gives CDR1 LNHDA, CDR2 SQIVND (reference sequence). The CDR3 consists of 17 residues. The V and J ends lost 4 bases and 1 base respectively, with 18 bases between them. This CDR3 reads CASSRTQTGLGTDTQYF. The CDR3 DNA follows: TGTGCCAGTAGTAGAACCCAAACAGGGCTGGGCACAGATACGCAGTATTTT.